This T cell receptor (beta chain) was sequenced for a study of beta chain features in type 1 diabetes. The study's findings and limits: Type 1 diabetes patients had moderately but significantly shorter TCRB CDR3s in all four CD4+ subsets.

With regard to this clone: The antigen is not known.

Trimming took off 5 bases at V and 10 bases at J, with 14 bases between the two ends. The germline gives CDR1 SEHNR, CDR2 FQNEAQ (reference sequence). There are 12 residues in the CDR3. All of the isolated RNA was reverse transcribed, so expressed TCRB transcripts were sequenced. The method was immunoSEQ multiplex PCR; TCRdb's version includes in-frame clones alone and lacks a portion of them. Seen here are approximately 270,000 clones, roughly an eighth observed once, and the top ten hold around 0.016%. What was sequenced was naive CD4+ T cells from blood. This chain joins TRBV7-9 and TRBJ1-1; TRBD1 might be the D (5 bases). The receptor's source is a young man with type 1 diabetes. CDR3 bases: TGTGCCAGCAGCCCGGACACAACAGGAGCTTTCTTT. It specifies CASSPDTTGAFF.